The 26 T cell receptor beta chains given below trace back to one sample, sequenced in a study of T cells in Graves' hyperthyroidism and ophthalmopathy. RNA transcripts served as the template for amplifying TCR beta CDR3 regions. In the first-round RT-PCR of the TCR CDR3, the HTBI primer set was used. A single record per CDR3 protein comes from TCRdb applying MiXCR to the multiplex PCR reads. Among nearly 750,000 distinct CDR3 sequences listed, under 45% were seen once. Sequencing used blood. The source of these receptors is a woman in her forties with Graves' hyperthyroidism.

This chain joins TRBV11-1 and TRBJ1-2, with 9 bases matching TRBD1. Per germline, CDR1 SGHAT and CDR2 FQDESV (reference sequence). The CDR3 is made up of 14 amino acids. The ends lost 6 bases at V and 8 bases at J; junction bases unmatched: 10. CDR3 sequence reads: CASRPGQGSRGYTF. The DNA for the CDR3 is TGTGCCAGCAGGCCGGGACAGGGCTCTAGGGGCTACACCTTC.

This clonotype came up a few times. The rearrangement links TRBV7-2 to TRBJ2-2; 8 positions match TRBD1. The germline V gene encodes CDR1 SGHTA and CDR2 FQGNSA. Trimming removed 5 bases from V and 6 bases from J; junction bases left unmatched: 5. The CDR3 sequence is 14 residues long. The CDR3 reads CASSPRGRPGELFF. The CDR3, as DNA: TGTGCCAGCAGCCCCAGGGGGCGCCCCGGGGAGCTGTTTTTT.

The V call is TRBV14, the J call TRBJ1-2; a weak D match, TRBD1 (5 bases). The germline gives CDR1 SGHDN, CDR2 FVKESK. This CDR3 is 16 amino acids long. Trimming cost V 0 bases and J 6 bases, with 17 bases left between them. Here the CDR3 reads CASSQDQFIWGDGYTF. CDR3 sequence (DNA): TGTGCCAGCAGCCAAGATCAGTTCATCTGGGGGGATGGCTACACCTTC.

The chain couples TRBV12-3 or TRBV12-4 to TRBJ2-7, with D hard to call. This CDR3 comprises 13 residues. Between the trimmed V and J ends, which lost 1 base and 5 bases, there was a span of 9 bases. The CDR3 region has the DNA TGTGCCAGCAGTTTAGTCAGAACCAACGAGCAGTACTTC. Translating gives CASSLVRTNEQYF.

This clonotype occurred many times. This chain uses TRBV29-1 with TRBJ2-6; 7 bases fit TRBD1. Germline V CDR1 and CDR2: SQVTM, ANQGSEA. The V and J ends lost 1 base and 4 bases, in that order; junction bases with no gene match: 4. The CDR3 covers 15 residues. CDR3 residues: CSVEATGRGANVLTF. The CDR3 DNA reads TGCAGCGTTGAAGCGACAGGGCGAGGGGCCAACGTCCTGACTTTC.

This clonotype was seen at least ten times. This chain uses TRBV12-3 or TRBV12-4 with TRBJ2-2; the D is unclear. The CDR3 is 14 amino acids. Trimming removed 1 base from V and 4 bases from J, with 7 bases in between. The DNA of the CDR3 is TGTGCCAGCAGTTTAGGTGCAGTCACCGGGGAGCTGTTTTTT. It specifies CASSLGAVTGELFF.

This chain joins TRBV10-2 and TRBJ1-1; a weak D match, TRBD1 (5 bases). This CDR3 has 12 amino acids. CDR1 WSHSY and CDR2 SAAADI come from the germline V gene. V was shortened by 6 bases and J by 11 bases, with 16 bases between the two germline ends. The CDR3 protein is CASRARANVAFF. DNA of the CDR3: TGCGCCAGCAGGGCCAGGGCCAACGTTGCTTTCTTT.

The rearrangement joins TRBV10-3 to TRBJ1-5; weak D call: TRBD1 (5 bases). Germline-derived CDR1 and CDR2 are ENHRY and SYGVKD. This CDR3 comprises 18 residues. The germline V and J ends were trimmed by 10 bases and 0 bases, with 25 bases remaining between them. Here the CDR3 DNA reads TGTGCCAGCAGGTCAGGGAGCTCCGCGTTATATAGCAATCAGCCCCAGCATTTT. This encodes CASRSGSSALYSNQPQHF.

This clonotype was counted once. The gene calls are TRBV7-9 and TRBJ2-5; 7 nucleotides agree with TRBD1. The V gene's germline CDR1 is SEHNR and CDR2 FQNEAQ (reference sequence). CDR3 length equals 13 residues. V lost 6 bases, J lost 6 bases, and 7 bases stayed unmatched. In DNA form, the CDR3 reads TGTGCCAGCAGTCACAGGGGTACGCAGACCCAGTACTTC. This gives the protein CASSHRGTQTQYF.

This clonotype showed up just once. The chain couples TRBV11-2 to TRBJ1-5; a weak D match, TRBD1 (5 bases). In germline, CDR1 is SGHAT, CDR2 FQNNGV. The CDR3 contains 15 residues. The germline V and J ends were trimmed by 1 base and 4 bases, with 11 bases remaining between them. CDR3 sequence (DNA): TGTGCCAGCAGCTTAGGGACACAGGCTAATCAGCCCCAGCATTTT. Its translation: CASSLGTQANQPQHF.

V usage is TRBV6-2 or TRBV6-3 and J usage is TRBJ2-7; 7 nucleotides match TRBD1. The CDR3 extends over 14 amino acids. In germline, CDR1 is MNHEY, CDR2 SVGEGT. The V and J ends lost 6 bases and 2 bases, in that order; junction bases with no gene match: 7. CDR3 sequence: CASRLQGMAYEQYF. The CDR3 DNA sequence: TGTGCCAGCAGATTACAGGGGATGGCCTACGAGCAGTACTTC.

Note on this clonotype: With a much larger clone just one base away, this may be a read error. This chain joins TRBV10-3 and TRBJ2-7, with 8 bases identical to TRBD2. Looked up from germline, CDR1 is ENHRY and CDR2 is SYGVKD. J was trimmed by 6 bases and V by 6 bases; bases with no gene match: 7. CDR3 length: 13 amino acids. CDR3 DNA sequence: TGTGCCATCAGGGTAGCGGGAAACTGCGAGCAGTACTTC. Its protein product is CAIRVAGNCEQYF.

This chain joins TRBV20-1 and TRBJ1-1; D is possibly TRBD1 (6 bases). The CDR3 is 12 residues long. Germline V gives CDR1 DFQATT, CDR2 SNEGSKA (reference sequence). This chain's CDR3 is CRGQGGDTEAFF. The CDR3, as DNA: TGCAGGGGCCAAGGGGGGGACACTGAAGCTTTCTTT.

On this clonotype: Just one base apart from a much larger clone, this may be a read error. The chain joins TRBV7-2 to TRBJ2-5; 7 positions match TRBD2. Germline CDR1 reads SGHTA; CDR2 reads FQGNSA. There are 14 residues in the CDR3. The CDR3 sequence is CASSFSSGQETQHF. As DNA, the CDR3 is TGTGCCAGCAGCTTTTCTAGCGGCCAAGAGACCCAGCACTTC. The entire variable domain, with the rest obtained from reference TRBV7-2 and TRBJ2-5, is as follows: GAGVSQSPSNKVTEKGKDVELRCDPISGHTALYWYRQSLGQGLEFLIYFQGNSAPDKSGLPSDRFSAERTGGSVSTLTIQRTQQEDSAVYLCASSFSSGQETQHFGPGTRLLVL.

In this sample, this clonotype turned up many times. The genes are TRBV15 and TRBJ2-2, with D possibly matching TRBD2 (5 bases). CDR3 size: 18 residues. V was cut by 0 bases and J by 3 bases, with 17 bases left in between. CDR1 and CDR2 from the germline V gene are LNHNV and YYDKDF (reference sequence). CDR3 nucleotide sequence: TGTGCCACCAGCAGAGATGGGAGCCTTAACCCGGACACCGGGGAGCTGTTTTTT. Translation gives CATSRDGSLNPDTGELFF.

At least ten counts were recorded for this clonotype. The chain carries TRBV25-1 and TRBJ2-5; no reliable D call. V gave up 2 bases and J gave up 5 bases, with 12 bases separating them. The CDR3 sequence is 14 residues long. CDR1 is MGHDK and CDR2 is SYGVNS in the germline V gene. The CDR3 DNA reads TGTGCCAGCAGTGAAAGTAAATACGGGGAGACCCAGTACTTC. Amino acids: CASSESKYGETQYF.

This clonotype was counted at least ten times. V usage is TRBV7-2 and J usage is TRBJ1-6; 8 bases are shared with TRBD1. Per germline, CDR1 SGHTA and CDR2 FQGNSA. Trimming took 7 bases from V and 6 from J; bases not matched to a gene: 5. This CDR3 is 14 amino acids long. The CDR3 DNA reads TGTGCCAGCACCCCCGGACAGGGTAATTCACCCCTCCACTTT. Amino acid sequence: CASTPGQGNSPLHF.

J is TRBJ2-7 and V is TRBV20-1, with D hard to call. The germline CDR1 and CDR2 sequences are DFQATT and SNEGSKA (reference sequence). The CDR3 runs 16 residues. The V gene lost 0 bases and the J gene lost 2 bases, with 17 bases spanning the gap. CDR3 sequence reads: CSAREPSGRSPYEQYF. DNA of the CDR3: TGCAGTGCTAGAGAACCCTCGGGTCGGAGCCCCTACGAGCAGTACTTC.

This clonotype was counted between two and nine times. J is TRBJ1-1 and V is TRBV12-3 or TRBV12-4; possibly TRBD1 for D (5 bases). This CDR3 is built from 16 residues. V was cut by 6 bases and J by 1 base, with 18 bases left in between. CDR3 region: CASRPGGPTENTEAFF. The CDR3 DNA reads as TGTGCCAGCAGGCCGGGGGGACCCACAGAGAACACTGAAGCTTTCTTT.

The chain employs TRBV7-9 and TRBJ2-2; the D gene is possibly TRBD2 (6 bases). The CDR3 extends over 13 amino acids. The ends were cut back, 2 bases at V and 8 bases at J, with 9 bases in the middle. CDR1 is SEHNR and CDR2 is FQNEAQ in the germline V gene (reference sequence). The CDR3 sequence is CASSLQLAGELFF. CDR3 bases: TGTGCCAGCAGCTTACAGCTAGCGGGGGAGCTGTTTTTT.

This clonotype came up many times. The chain is built from TRBV10-3 and TRBJ1-1; the D is unclear. The CDR3 has 15 amino acids. V was trimmed by 0 bases and J by 4 bases, leaving 12 bases between them. Germline CDR1 ENHRY, CDR2 SYGVKD. CDR3 nucleotide sequence: TGTGCCATCAGTGAGTCGCGGGGAGAGAGCACTGAAGCTTTCTTT. Translating it yields CAISESRGESTEAFF.

The CDR3 reads CASSYLVEWSTGELFF. DNA of the CDR3: TGTGCCAGCAGTTACTTGGTCGAGTGGAGCACCGGGGAGCTGTTTTTT. The genes are TRBV6-2 or TRBV6-3 and TRBJ2-2; no clear D. V was trimmed by 1 base and J by 4 bases, leaving 13 bases between them. This CDR3 spans 16 amino acids. The germline V gene encodes CDR1 MNHEY and CDR2 SVGEGT.

This chain uses TRBV7-2 with TRBJ1-1; D remains unclear. The CDR3 length is 14 residues. The V end was cut by 4 bases, the J end by 2 bases, with 11 bases between. Per germline, CDR1 SGHTA and CDR2 FQGNSA. CDR3 protein: CASSSTRSNTEAFF. CDR3 DNA: TGTGCCAGCAGCTCTACACGTTCTAACACTGAAGCTTTCTTT.

This chain connects TRBV13 to TRBJ1-6, with unresolved D. Germline lookup yields CDR1 PRHDT and CDR2 FYEKMQ (reference sequence). The CDR3 spans 14 residues. V was trimmed by 1 base and J by 4 bases, leaving 5 bases between them. CDR3 sequence: CASSLERYNSPLHF. As DNA, the CDR3 is TGTGCCAGCAGCTTAGAACGGTATAATTCACCCCTCCACTTT.

This chain joins TRBV7-2 and TRBJ2-7, with 8 positions matching TRBD2. With V trimmed by 5 bases and J by 5 bases, 8 bases remained unmatched. This CDR3 has 14 residues. Germline assignment: CDR1 SGHTA and CDR2 FQGNSA. CDR3 amino acids: CASSPGGSGHEQYF. The CDR3, as DNA: TGTGCCAGCAGCCCGGGGGGGAGCGGCCACGAGCAGTACTTC.

This clonotype was seen many times. The chain employs TRBV11-2 and TRBJ1-1; no clear D. Trimming pared 4 bases from V and 11 bases from J, leaving 11 bases between. CDR3 length: 11 residues. CDR1 SGHAT and CDR2 FQNNGV come from the germline V gene. CDR3 loop: CASSSFEGAFF. CDR3 in DNA: TGTGCCAGCAGCTCCTTTGAAGGGGCTTTCTTT. Full variable domain (rest looked up from reference TRBV11-2 and TRBJ1-1): EAGVAQSPRYKIIEKRQSVAFWCNPISGHATLYWYQQILGQGPKLLIQFQNNGVVDDSQLPKDRFSAERLKGVDSTLKIQPAKLEDSAVYLCASSSFEGAFFGQGTRLTVV.